This T cell receptor (beta chain) was recovered during a study of CD8 T cells in Susac syndrome. The CDR3 totals 18 residues. CDR1 is KGHSH, CDR2 LQKENI, per germline. V was clipped by 3 bases and J by 2 bases, with 19 bases between them. Random hexamers were used to reverse transcribe roughly 0.5 to 1 ug of RNA. Amplification of TCR beta CDR3 was carried out by immunoSEQ multiplex PCR, which covered 54 Vbeta and 13 Jbeta segments. TCRdb analysed the immunoSEQ multiplex PCR reads with MiXCR anew, one entry per CDR3 protein. The repertoire holds 150,000 or so distinct CDR3 sequences, with around 96% as singletons. CD8+ and CD4+ T cells taken from blood had their TCR beta sequenced. Definite or probable Susac syndrome was diagnosed using recently defined diagnostic criteria. Whole-study results and caveats: As acknowledged by the study, its TCR sequencing and HLA analysis included a relatively small number of individuals.

Concerning this clonotype: As yet, its antigen is unknown.

The sample consisted of CD4+ T cells from PBMCs. The source is a human donor with Susac syndrome. This chain uses TRBV18 with TRBJ2-2; a possible D gene is TRBD1 (5 bases). CDR3 coding DNA: TGTGCCAGCTCACCCTACATGTCCCCGACAGACAACACCGGGGAGCTGTTTTTT. Protein: CASSPYMSPTDNTGELFF.